This TCR beta chain was sequenced for a study of blood T cell repertoires in COVID-19. The protocol was immunoSEQ multiplex PCR, while the TCRdb copy is restricted to in-frame clones and leaves out a portion. Of more than 300,000 clones in the sample, 75% to 90% are singletons; the top ten hold about 6%. This clone came up once. Input material: peripheral blood. This receptor was taken from a woman in her forties or fifties with COVID-19, enrolled during active disease.

The CDR3 protein is CATQPLPGGFQPQHF. CDR3 DNA sequence: TGTGCCACCCAACCCTTGCCCGGGGGGTTTCAGCCCCAGCATTTT. This chain uses TRBV2 with TRBJ1-5; TRBD1 might be the D (5 bases). The CDR3 totals 15 residues. Germline CDR1 reads SNHLY; CDR2 reads FYNNEI. Trimming left V 10 bases short and J 6 bases short, with 22 bases between.